Below are 17 T cell receptor beta chains sequenced from a single sample in a study of T cell responses to AZD1222 COVID-19 vaccine. This table comes from immunoSEQ multiplex PCR, and its TCRdb copy is limited to in-frame clones, with some not included. Its table lists about 140,000 clones. Sequencing was performed on peripheral blood. These receptors all stem from an adult in good health.

The gene calls are TRBV7-2 and TRBJ1-1; 10 bases fit TRBD1. Germline lookup yields CDR1 SGHTA and CDR2 FQGNSA. J was trimmed by 7 bases and V by 3 bases; bases with no gene match: 5. The CDR3 is 14 amino acids. The CDR3 here is CASSLVGQGNEAFF. CDR3 DNA: TGTGCCAGCAGCTTGGTGGGACAGGGGAATGAAGCTTTCTTT.

The chain links TRBV4-3 to TRBJ1-1, with 10 bases that match TRBD1. J lost 5 bases, V lost 4 bases, and 4 bases had no gene match. The CDR3 spans 14 residues. Germline CDR1 is LGHNA and CDR2 is YSLEER. Here the CDR3 reads CASSRKDRGTEAFF. CDR3 in DNA: TGCGCCAGCAGCCGGAAGGACAGGGGGACTGAAGCTTTCTTT.

J is TRBJ1-2 and V is TRBV6-5, with TRBD1 matching 8 bases. Germline CDR1 MNHEY, CDR2 SVGAGI. V gave up 6 bases and J gave up 0 bases; unmatched junction bases: 3. This CDR3 has 14 amino acids. The CDR3 here is CASRGTGPNYGYTF. CDR3 in DNA: TGTGCCAGCAGGGGGACAGGCCCTAACTATGGCTACACCTTC.

In regard to this clone: At one end the junction does not follow the germline gene, possibly because of a read error. The J gene is TRBJ1-1, the V gene TRBV25-1, with 7 bases matching TRBD1. Germline-derived CDR1 and CDR2 are MGHDK and SYGVNS. This CDR3 spans 13 amino acids. The CDR3 DNA sequence: TGTGCCCGCAGGGGGAGACGGGACTCGGTGGCTTTCTTT. Its protein is CARRGRRDSVAFF. Drawing the rest from reference TRBV25-1 and TRBJ1-1, the complete variable domain is EADIYQTPRYLVIGTGKKITLECSQTMGHDKMYWYQQDPGMELHLIHYSYGVNSTEKGDLSSESTVSRIRTEHFPLTLESARPSHTSQYLCARRGRRDSVAFFGQGTRLTVV.

This chain joins TRBV30 and TRBJ2-2; a possible D gene is TRBD1 (5 bases). The CDR3 totals 15 residues. Germline CDR1 and CDR2: GTSNPN and SVGIG (reference sequence). V lost 0 bases and J 1 base, leaving 9 bases between the germline ends. CDR3 residues: CAWSVKTGNTGELFF. CDR3 nucleotides: TGTGCCTGGAGTGTAAAAACAGGGAACACCGGGGAGCTGTTTTTT. Complete variable domain (other parts from reference TRBV30 and TRBJ2-2): SQTIHQWPATLVQPVGSPLSLECTVEGTSNPNLYWYRQAAGRGLQLLFYSVGIGQISSEVPQNLSASRPQDRQFILSSKKLLLSDSGFYLCAWSVKTGNTGELFFGEGSRLTVL.

The chain carries TRBV12-5 and TRBJ2-5; D is possibly TRBD1 or TRBD2 (5 bases each). The CDR3 contains 14 residues. The germline V gene has CDR1 LGHNT and CDR2 FRNRAP. Trimming took 5 bases from V and 1 from J, leaving 11 bases between them. CDR3 residues: CASGPPGPQETQYF. CDR3 nucleotide sequence: TGTGCTAGTGGTCCACCGGGACCCCAAGAGACCCAGTACTTC.

This chain links TRBV19 with TRBJ1-2; D is possibly TRBD1 (5 bases). Germline values: CDR1 LNHDA, CDR2 SQIVND (reference sequence). With 1 base removed from V and 4 bases from J, the gap between germline ends came to 13 bases. The CDR3 covers 15 residues. The CDR3 sequence: CASSIAAGSTYGYTF. The CDR3 DNA sequence: TGTGCCAGTAGTATAGCCGCAGGGAGTACCTATGGCTACACCTTC.

The CDR3 here is CAWDIGQGYTEAFF. The CDR3 nucleotides read TGTGCCTGGGATATAGGACAGGGGTACACTGAAGCTTTCTTT. The V and J genes are TRBV30 and TRBJ1-1; TRBD1 agrees at 9 bases. Germline V CDR1 and CDR2: GTSNPN, SVGIG (reference sequence). The V segment lost 5 bases and the J segment 3 bases; nucleotides outside the gene matches: 7. CDR3 size: 14 residues.

The rearrangement joins TRBV3-1 (or the pseudogene TRBV3-2) to TRBJ1-2; TRBD1 matches at 10 bases. Per the germline V gene, CDR1 is LGHDT and CDR2 is YNNKEL (reference sequence). The trim removed 4 bases at V and 7 bases at J, leaving 6 bases unmatched. The CDR3 sequence is 14 residues long. For the CDR3, the DNA is TGTGCCAGCAGCCCGGGACAGGGGACCGGTGGCTACACCTTC. Translating it yields CASSPGQGTGGYTF.

The V call is TRBV10-3, the J call TRBJ2-2; TRBD1 or TRBD2 may be the D gene (6 bases each). There are 12 residues in the CDR3. The V and J ends lost 7 bases and 6 bases respectively, with 9 bases between them. Germline CDR1 is ENHRY and CDR2 is SYGVKD. CDR3 coding DNA: TGTGCCATCATGGGGGGCCCCGGGGAGCTGTTTTTT. It encodes CAIMGGPGELFF.

The V call is TRBV18, the J call TRBJ1-6; D uncertain. CDR1 is KGHSH, CDR2 LQKENI, per germline. V was cut by 0 bases and J by 10 bases, with 4 bases left in between. This CDR3 contains 12 residues. DNA for the CDR3: TGTGCCAGCTCACCACCGGGATCACCCCTCCACTTT. Translation: CASSPPGSPLHF.

The chain links TRBV20-1 to TRBJ1-2; D call uncertain. Germline V lookup: CDR1 DFQATT, CDR2 SNEGSKA (reference sequence). Trimming took off 3 bases at V and 9 bases at J, with 8 bases between the two ends. This CDR3 spans 10 amino acids. The CDR3 loop reads CSASGRSYTF. The CDR3 region has the DNA TGCAGTGCTAGCGGTAGGAGCTACACCTTC.

This sequence joins TRBV4-2 and TRBJ1-1; D is unresolved. The CDR3 is made up of 14 amino acids. V lost 0 bases to trimming and J lost 1 base, with 6 bases between them. Germline V gives CDR1 LGHNA, CDR2 YNFKEQ. This CDR3 reads CASSQESRNTEAFF. DNA for the CDR3: TGTGCCAGCAGCCAAGAGAGCAGGAACACTGAAGCTTTCTTT.

The rearrangement uses TRBV28 and TRBJ1-5; TRBD1 matches 8 bases. The CDR3 loop spans 16 amino acids. V lost 2 bases and J lost 8; bases outside the gene matches: 11. Germline values: CDR1 MDHEN, CDR2 SYDVKM. CDR3 DNA sequence: TGTGCCAGCAGTTTAAGTGGCAGGGGGCCGGGGGAGCCCCAGCATTTT. Its translation: CASSLSGRGPGEPQHF.

The chain couples TRBV19 to TRBJ1-1; 9 nucleotides line up with TRBD1. Germline V lookup: CDR1 LNHDA, CDR2 SQIVND (reference sequence). V shed 4 bases and J 3 bases; nucleotides not matched to a gene: 6. The CDR3 consists of 15 residues. CDR3 loop: CASSTGTGHDTEAFF. The CDR3 DNA reads TGTGCCAGTAGTACAGGGACAGGGCATGACACTGAAGCTTTCTTT.

The V and J genes are TRBV30 and TRBJ1-4; no firm D call. CDR1 and CDR2 from the germline V gene are GTSNPN and SVGIG (reference sequence). CDR3 size: 13 residues. V gave up 1 base and J gave up 7 bases, with 10 bases separating them. This CDR3 is CAWSALVPEKLFF. Written as DNA, the CDR3 is TGTGCCTGGAGTGCTCTCGTACCTGAAAAACTGTTTTTT. The full variable domain, with the rest looked up from reference TRBV30 and TRBJ1-4, is SQTIHQWPATLVQPVGSPLSLECTVEGTSNPNLYWYRQAAGRGLQLLFYSVGIGQISSEVPQNLSASRPQDRQFILSSKKLLLSDSGFYLCAWSALVPEKLFFGSGTQLSVL.

The rearrangement links TRBV10-2 to TRBJ1-1; D uncertain. The V gene lost 0 bases and the J gene lost 11 bases, with 13 bases spanning the gap. The CDR3 length is 13 residues. The germline V gene encodes CDR1 WSHSY and CDR2 SAAADI. CDR3 sequence reads: CASSESPRTGAFF. The CDR3 nucleotides are TGCGCCAGCAGTGAGTCCCCGCGTACGGGTGCTTTCTTT.